What follows is one T cell receptor (beta chain) and its context. Its matching antigen is unknown. Germline V CDR1 and CDR2: LGHNA, YSLEER. V shed 0 bases and J shed 0 bases, with 9 bases lying between them. There are 15 residues in the CDR3. This entry comes from a study of shared clonotypes between healthy human individuals. General study points: With several donors compared, about 5% of naive CD4 clonotypes were shared. Despite large depth, rarefaction showed incomplete sorted-subset sequencing.

Execution of the assay was at deep level. Clones were read by immunoSEQ multiplex PCR, and TCRdb kept only the in-frame ones, dropping some. The repertoire consists of roughly 86,000 clones, with 60% to 75% occurring once and the leading ten covering roughly 50%. This TCR came from a young man in good health. The rearrangement links TRBV4-3 to TRBJ2-7, with a tentative D call TRBD2 (6 bases). The sample taken for sequencing was memory CD8+ T cells sorted from blood. Regarding subset: CD45RO+ cells pooled with CCR7-negative TemRA cells. In nucleotides, the CDR3 is TGCGCCAGCAGCCAAGATCGGGGGTTCTCCTACGAGCAGTACTTC. Amino acid sequence: CASSQDRGFSYEQYF.